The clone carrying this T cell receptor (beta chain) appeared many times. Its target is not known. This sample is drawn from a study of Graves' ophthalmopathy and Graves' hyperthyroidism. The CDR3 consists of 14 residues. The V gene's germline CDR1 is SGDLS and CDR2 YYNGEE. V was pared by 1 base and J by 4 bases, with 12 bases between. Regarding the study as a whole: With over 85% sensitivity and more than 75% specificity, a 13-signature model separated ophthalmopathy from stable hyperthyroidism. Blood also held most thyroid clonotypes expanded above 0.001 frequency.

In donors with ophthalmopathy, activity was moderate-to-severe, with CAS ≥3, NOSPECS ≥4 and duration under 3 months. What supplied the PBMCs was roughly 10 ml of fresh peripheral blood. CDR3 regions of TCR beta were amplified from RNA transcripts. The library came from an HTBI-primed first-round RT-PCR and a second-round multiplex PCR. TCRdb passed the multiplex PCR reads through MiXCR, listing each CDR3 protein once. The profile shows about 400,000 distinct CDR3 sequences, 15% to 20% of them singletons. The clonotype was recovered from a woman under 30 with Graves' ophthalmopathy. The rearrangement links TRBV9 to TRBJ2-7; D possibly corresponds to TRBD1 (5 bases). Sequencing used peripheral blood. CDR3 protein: CASSVSPGPYEQYF. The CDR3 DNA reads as TGTGCCAGCAGCGTATCCCCAGGGCCTTACGAGCAGTACTTC.